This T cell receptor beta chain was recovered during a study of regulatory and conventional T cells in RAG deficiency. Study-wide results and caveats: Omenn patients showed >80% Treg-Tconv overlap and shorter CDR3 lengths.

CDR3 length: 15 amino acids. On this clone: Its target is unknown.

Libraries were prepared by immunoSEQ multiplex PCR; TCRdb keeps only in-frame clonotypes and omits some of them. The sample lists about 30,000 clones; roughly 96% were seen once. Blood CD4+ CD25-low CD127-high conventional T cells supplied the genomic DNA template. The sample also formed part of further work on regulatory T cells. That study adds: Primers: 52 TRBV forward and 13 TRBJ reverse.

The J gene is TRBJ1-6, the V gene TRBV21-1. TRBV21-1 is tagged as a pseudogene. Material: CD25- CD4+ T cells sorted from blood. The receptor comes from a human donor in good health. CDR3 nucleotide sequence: TGTGCCAGCAGCAAAGGAGAGGCACTGTACGGTCCCCTCCACTTT. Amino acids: CASSKGEALYGPLHF.